This entry lists 24 T cell receptor beta chains sequenced from one sample in a study of blood T cell repertoires in COVID-19. Here immunoSEQ multiplex PCR was the method, and the copy in TCRdb shows in-frame clones only, minus some. The table shows about 38,000 clones, with nearly 90% occurring only once. Sequencing used peripheral blood. These TCRs come from a man in his sixties with active or convalescent COVID-19.

Only a few counts were recorded for this clone. The CDR3 here is CASKEAGVVQPQHF. CDR3 nucleotides: TGTGCCAGCAAGGAGGCAGGGGTTGTTCAGCCCCAGCATTTT. V gene TRBV28 combines with J gene TRBJ1-5, with D maybe TRBD1 (6 bases). The CDR3 length is 14 residues. From germline, CDR1 is MDHEN and CDR2 SYDVKM. The V gene lost 7 bases and the J gene lost 6 bases, with 16 bases spanning the gap.

This clone was recorded only once. The chain employs TRBV28 and TRBJ2-5, with D possibly being TRBD1 (5 bases). The CDR3 consists of 15 residues. The V end was cut by 3 bases, the J end by 7 bases, with 18 bases between. Germline-derived CDR1 and CDR2 are MDHEN and SYDVKM. CDR3 sequence (DNA): TGTGCCAGCAGTTTTGCGGCGCAGGGCGAGCTGACCCAGTACTTC. As protein: CASSFAAQGELTQYF.

This CDR3 reads CASSLRTSGTETQYF. The CDR3 bases are TGTGCCAGCAGCTTGAGGACTAGCGGGACAGAGACCCAGTACTTC. The chain joins TRBV9 to TRBJ2-5, with 12 bases matching TRBD2. Germline values: CDR1 SGDLS, CDR2 YYNGEE. V shed 4 bases, J shed 4 bases, and the junction held 5 bases outside the gene matches. The CDR3 is 15 residues long.

This chain links TRBV5-1 with TRBJ2-2, with TRBD2 matching 13 bases. The CDR3 has 19 amino acids. CDR1 SGHRS and CDR2 YFSETQ come from the germline V gene. Losses at the gene ends were 4 bases for V and 5 bases for J; bases not matched to a gene: 14. The CDR3 DNA sequence: TGCGCCAGCAGCGATAAAACTAGCGGGAGGGCCTCGGGGACCGGGGAGCTGTTTTTT. Its protein product is CASSDKTSGRASGTGELFF.

This chain uses TRBV10-3 with TRBJ2-7, with TRBD1 identical over 11 bases. The trim removed 4 bases at V and 4 bases at J, leaving 3 bases unmatched. The CDR3 covers 14 residues. Germline V lookup: CDR1 ENHRY, CDR2 SYGVKD. CDR3 residues: CAISVRDRGYEQYF. The CDR3, as DNA: TGTGCCATCAGTGTCCGGGACAGGGGGTACGAGCAGTACTTC.

J is TRBJ1-2 and V is TRBV11-2; 8 bases match TRBD1. V dropped 7 bases and J dropped 2; count of bases not matched to a gene: 12. The CDR3 consists of 16 residues. Germline CDR1 and CDR2: SGHAT and FQNNGV. In nucleotides, the CDR3 is TGTGCCAGCACGGAGGACAGGGCCCTTGTGAACTATGGCTACACCTTC. It encodes CASTEDRALVNYGYTF.

The table lists this clone with a few counts. The chain has TRBV5-6 and TRBJ2-7; 7 positions agree with TRBD1. V dropped 4 bases and J dropped 1; count of bases not matched to a gene: 8. This CDR3 is 15 amino acids long. Germline lookup yields CDR1 SGHDT and CDR2 YYEEEE. The CDR3 protein is CASSLTGISSYEQYF. CDR3 DNA sequence: TGTGCCAGCAGCCTGACAGGGATATCATCCTACGAGCAGTACTTC.

The chain is built from TRBV7-9 and TRBJ1-3, with D uncertain. CDR1 and CDR2 (germline): SEHNR, FQNEAQ (reference sequence). Trimming took off 1 base at V and 0 bases at J, with 10 bases between the two ends. The CDR3 sequence is 16 residues long. The CDR3 loop is CASSLVGLYSGNTIYF. CDR3 nucleotide sequence: TGTGCCAGCAGCTTAGTAGGACTGTACTCTGGAAACACCATATATTTT.

The chain employs TRBV7-9 and TRBJ2-5, with 7 bases identical to TRBD2. The J segment lost 2 bases and the V segment lost 1 base, leaving 1 base of the junction unmatched. Germline lookup yields CDR1 SEHNR and CDR2 FQNEAQ (reference sequence). The CDR3 extends over 14 amino acids. CDR3 in DNA: TGTGCCAGCAGCTTAGTCGGGGGGCAAGAGACCCAGTACTTC. The encoded protein is CASSLVGGQETQYF. Based on the CDR3 plus reference TRBV7-9 and TRBJ2-5, the full variable domain is DTGVSQNPRHKITKRGQNVTFRCDPISEHNRLYWYRQTLGQGPEFLTYFQNEAQLEKSRLLSDRFSAERPKGSFSTLEIQRTEQGDSAMYLCASSLVGGQETQYFGPGTRLLVL.

This chain connects TRBV11-2 to TRBJ2-5, with 7 bases that match TRBD2. The trim removed 3 bases at V and 2 bases at J, leaving 6 bases unmatched. This CDR3 is built from 15 residues. Germline CDR1 SGHAT, CDR2 FQNNGV. This chain's CDR3 is CASSFLSSGQETQYF. Here the CDR3 DNA reads TGTGCCAGCAGCTTCCTGTCTAGCGGACAAGAGACCCAGTACTTC. Filled out from reference TRBV11-2 and TRBJ2-5, the complete variable domain reads EAGVAQSPRYKIIEKRQSVAFWCNPISGHATLYWYQQILGQGPKLLIQFQNNGVVDDSQLPKDRFSAERLKGVDSTLKIQPAKLEDSAVYLCASSFLSSGQETQYFGPGTRLLVL.

This chain joins TRBV15 and TRBJ1-1; 8 nucleotides line up with TRBD1. There are 18 residues in the CDR3. In germline, CDR1 is LNHNV, CDR2 YYDKDF (reference sequence). The V and J ends lost 0 bases and 4 bases, in that order; junction bases with no gene match: 13. This chain's CDR3 is CATSRDRQGARKGTEAFF. The DNA of the CDR3 is TGTGCCACCAGCAGAGATAGGCAGGGGGCCCGTAAGGGCACTGAAGCTTTCTTT.

The chain uses TRBV5-6 and TRBJ1-1; D is possibly TRBD1 (5 bases). Between the trimmed V and J ends, which lost 0 bases and 8 bases, there was a span of 5 bases. Germline CDR1 is SGHDT and CDR2 is YYEEEE. The CDR3 is made up of 11 amino acids. The CDR3 region has the DNA TGTGCCAGCAGCTTGGAGGGGGAAGCTTTCTTT. Its translation: CASSLEGEAFF.

The gene calls are TRBV11-2 and TRBJ2-4, with 8 bases lining up with TRBD1. V trimming: 4 bases; J trimming: 0 bases; junction bases outside the gene matches: 11. This CDR3 is built from 18 residues. Germline V gene data show CDR1 as SGHAT and CDR2 as FQNNGV. CDR3 nucleotides: TGTGCCAGCAGCTCCGGAGGGGGGACAGGACTAGCCAAAAACATTCAGTACTTC. Protein product: CASSSGGGTGLAKNIQYF.

V is TRBV7-8 and J is TRBJ2-7; tentatively, D is TRBD2 (6 bases). The CDR3 runs 15 residues. Deletions cut 3 bases from V and 0 bases from J, with 12 bases between. CDR1 is SGHVS and CDR2 is FQNEAQ in the germline V gene. CDR3 loop: CASSFGGEFSYEQYF. Written as DNA, the CDR3 is TGTGCCAGCAGCTTCGGCGGGGAGTTCTCCTACGAGCAGTACTTC.

This chain joins TRBV18 and TRBJ1-5; D is unresolved. The V gene's germline CDR1 is KGHSH and CDR2 LQKENI. Trimming pared 1 base from V and 4 bases from J, leaving 5 bases between. The CDR3 consists of 13 residues. The CDR3 loop is CASSPRENQPQHF. DNA for the CDR3: TGTGCCAGCTCACCACGAGAAAATCAGCCCCAGCATTTT.

The genes are TRBV6-1 and TRBJ2-1; TRBD2 aligns across 13 bases. V dropped 4 bases and J dropped 12; count of bases not matched to a gene: 15. This CDR3 contains 17 residues. The germline CDR1 and CDR2 sequences are MNHNS and SASEGT. The CDR3 here is CASSASVTSGRPMPQFF. The CDR3 DNA reads TGTGCCAGCAGTGCCTCTGTGACTAGCGGGAGGCCCATGCCGCAGTTCTTC.

The chain combines TRBV28 with TRBJ2-5; 14 bases are shared with TRBD2. This CDR3 has 16 residues. Germline CDR1 MDHEN, CDR2 SYDVKM. The V segment lost 5 bases and the J segment 5 bases; nucleotides outside the gene matches: 7. In DNA form, the CDR3 reads TGTGCCAGCAGTCCGACGGGACTAGCGGGAGTGGAGACCCAGTACTTC. As protein: CASSPTGLAGVETQYF.

The chain recombines TRBV24-1 with TRBJ2-5, with 9 positions matching TRBD2. Trimming cost V 10 bases and J 4 bases; bases outside gene matches: 12. CDR1 is KGHDR, CDR2 SFDVKD, per germline. CDR3 size: 15 residues. In nucleotides, the CDR3 is TGTGCCACTCGGGGTAGCGGGAGAGATCGAGAGACCCAGTACTTC. Its protein product is CATRGSGRDRETQYF.

The CDR3: CSVETGTGGEQFF. CDR3 DNA: TGCAGCGTGGAGACCGGGACAGGGGGTGAGCAGTTCTTC. The chain combines TRBV29-1 with TRBJ2-1, with 11 positions matching TRBD1. The CDR3 covers 13 residues. J gave up 9 bases and V 6 bases, and 7 bases lay outside the gene matches. The germline gives CDR1 SQVTM, CDR2 ANQGSEA.

This clone has just one count. The chain employs TRBV2 and TRBJ1-4; D gene ambiguous. This CDR3 spans 15 amino acids. V was cut by 4 bases and J by 0 bases, with 9 bases left in between. Germline CDR1 reads SNHLY; CDR2 reads FYNNEI. The CDR3 sequence: CASSVDFSTNEKLFF. CDR3 bases: TGTGCCAGCAGTGTTGACTTTTCAACTAATGAAAAACTGTTTTTT.

The V gene is TRBV6-5, the J gene TRBJ2-5, with D uncertain. V was shortened by 11 bases and J by 5 bases, with 9 bases between the two germline ends. This CDR3 has 10 residues. Germline-derived CDR1 and CDR2 are MNHEY and SVGAGI. The CDR3: CASGWETQYF. As DNA, the CDR3 is TGTGCCTCCGGTTGGGAGACCCAGTACTTC.

The rearrangement links TRBV7-6 to TRBJ1-1; TRBD1 matches 7 bases. Losses at the gene ends were 5 bases for V and 0 bases for J; bases not matched to a gene: 9. CDR1 and CDR2 from the germline V gene are SGHVS and FNYEAQ. This CDR3 contains 16 residues. The CDR3 reads CASSARQGSMNTEAFF. DNA of the CDR3: TGTGCCAGCAGCGCGCGACAGGGTTCGATGAACACTGAAGCTTTCTTT.

The chain recombines TRBV21-1 with TRBJ1-4; the DNA was not compared with TRBD1, the D call given in the table. TRBV21-1 is shown as a pseudogene. This CDR3 spans 18 amino acids. The CDR3 DNA follows: TGTGCCAGTCAGCAGTGGGGACAGGGGTTTCATACTAATGAAAAACTGTTTTTT. This sequence encodes CASQQWGQGFHTNEKLFF.

The V and J genes are TRBV6-4 and TRBJ1-1; possibly TRBD1 for D (5 bases). CDR1 and CDR2 from the germline V gene are MRHNA and SNTAGT. V was pared by 5 bases and J by 4 bases, with 11 bases between. CDR3 length: 13 amino acids. The CDR3 protein is CASSQQEFTEAFF. CDR3 in DNA: TGTGCCAGCAGTCAACAGGAGTTCACTGAAGCTTTCTTT.